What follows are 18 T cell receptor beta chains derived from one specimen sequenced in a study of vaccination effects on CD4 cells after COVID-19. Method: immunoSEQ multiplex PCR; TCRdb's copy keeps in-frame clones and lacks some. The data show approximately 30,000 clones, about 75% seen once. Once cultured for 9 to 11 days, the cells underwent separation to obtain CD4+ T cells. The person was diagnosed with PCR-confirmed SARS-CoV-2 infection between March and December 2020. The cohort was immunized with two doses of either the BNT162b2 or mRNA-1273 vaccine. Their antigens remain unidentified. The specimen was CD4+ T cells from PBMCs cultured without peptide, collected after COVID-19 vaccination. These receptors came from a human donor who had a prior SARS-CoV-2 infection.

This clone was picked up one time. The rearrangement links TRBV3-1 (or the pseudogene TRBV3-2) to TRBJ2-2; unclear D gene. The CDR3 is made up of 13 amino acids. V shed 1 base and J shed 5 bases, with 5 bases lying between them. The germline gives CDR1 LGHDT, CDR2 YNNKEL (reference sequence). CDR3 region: CASSQVGTGELFF. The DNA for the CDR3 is TGTGCCAGCAGCCAAGTGGGGACCGGGGAGCTGTTTTTT.

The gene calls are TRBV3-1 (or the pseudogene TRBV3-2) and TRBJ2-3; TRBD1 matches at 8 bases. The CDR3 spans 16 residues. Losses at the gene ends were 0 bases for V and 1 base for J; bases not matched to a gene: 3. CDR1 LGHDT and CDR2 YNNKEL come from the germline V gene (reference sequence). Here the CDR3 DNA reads TGTGCCAGCAGCCAAGATCAGGGGGCGGGCACAGATACGCAGTATTTT. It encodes CASSQDQGAGTDTQYF.

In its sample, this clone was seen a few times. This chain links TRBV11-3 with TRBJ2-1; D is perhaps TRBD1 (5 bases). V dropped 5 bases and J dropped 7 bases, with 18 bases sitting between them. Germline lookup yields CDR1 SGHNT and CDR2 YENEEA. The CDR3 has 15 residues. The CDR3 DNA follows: TGTGCCAGCAGCCAAAGGGCCAGGGAATGGAATGAGCAGTTCTTC. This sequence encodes CASSQRAREWNEQFF.

DNA for the CDR3: TGCGCCAGCAGCCGGACAGGGCACTCTGGAAACACCATATATTTT. Protein sequence: CASSRTGHSGNTIYF. J is TRBJ1-3 and V is TRBV4-3, with 8 bases fitting TRBD1. The CDR3 runs to 15 residues. The V segment lost 4 bases and the J segment 0 bases; nucleotides outside the gene matches: 2. Per germline, CDR1 LGHNA and CDR2 YSLEER.

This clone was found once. The chain's CDR3 is CASSLGSNTGELFF. CDR3 bases: TGTGCCAGCAGCTTAGGCTCCAACACCGGGGAGCTGTTTTTT. V is TRBV7-3 and J is TRBJ2-2; no reliable D call. V lost 2 bases, J lost 2 bases, and 6 bases lay in between. Looked up from germline, CDR1 is SGHTA and CDR2 is FQGTGA. The CDR3 sequence is 14 residues long. Full variable domain (rest looked up from reference TRBV7-3 and TRBJ2-2): GAGVSQTPSNKVTEKGKYVELRCDPISGHTALYWYRQSLGQGPEFLIYFQGTGAADDSGLPNDRFFAVRPEGSVSTLKIQRTERGDSAVYLCASSLGSNTGELFFGEGSRLTVL.

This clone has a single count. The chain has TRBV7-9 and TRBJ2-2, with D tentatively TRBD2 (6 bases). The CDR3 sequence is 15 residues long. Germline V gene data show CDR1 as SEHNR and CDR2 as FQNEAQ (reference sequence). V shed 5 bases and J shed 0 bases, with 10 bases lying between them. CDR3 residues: CASSAGTSNTGELFF. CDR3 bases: TGTGCCAGCAGCGCCGGGACTTCGAACACCGGGGAGCTGTTTTTT.

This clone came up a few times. The CDR3 DNA reads as TGTGCCAGCAGCTTAGGCGATCAGCCCCAGCATTTT. Translation gives CASSLGDQPQHF. The chain employs TRBV7-9 and TRBJ1-5, with D uncertain. Deletions cut 1 base from V and 5 bases from J, with 3 bases between. The CDR3 loop spans 12 amino acids. Germline CDR1 and CDR2: SEHNR and FQNEAQ (reference sequence).

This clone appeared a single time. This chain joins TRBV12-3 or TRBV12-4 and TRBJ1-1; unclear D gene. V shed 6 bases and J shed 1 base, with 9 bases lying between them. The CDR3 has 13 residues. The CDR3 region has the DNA TGTGCCAGCAGCACACACACGAACACTGAAGCTTTCTTT. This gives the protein CASSTHTNTEAFF.

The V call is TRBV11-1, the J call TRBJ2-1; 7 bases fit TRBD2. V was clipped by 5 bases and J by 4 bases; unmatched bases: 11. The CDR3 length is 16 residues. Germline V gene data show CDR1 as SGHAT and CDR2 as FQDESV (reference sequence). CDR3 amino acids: CASSPLSGFAYNEQFF. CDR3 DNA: TGTGCCAGCAGCCCCCTTAGCGGGTTCGCGTACAATGAGCAGTTCTTC.

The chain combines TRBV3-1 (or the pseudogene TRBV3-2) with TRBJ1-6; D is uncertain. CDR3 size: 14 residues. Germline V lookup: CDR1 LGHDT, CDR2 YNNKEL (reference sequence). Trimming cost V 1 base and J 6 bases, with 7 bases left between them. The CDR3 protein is CASSQVDTNSPLHF. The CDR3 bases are TGTGCCAGCAGCCAAGTGGATACTAATTCACCCCTCCACTTT.

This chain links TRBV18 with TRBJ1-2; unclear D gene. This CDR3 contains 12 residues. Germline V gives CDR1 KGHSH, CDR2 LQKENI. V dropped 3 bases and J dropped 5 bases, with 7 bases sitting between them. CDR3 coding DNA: TGTGCCAGCTCACCTGGTGTTTATGGCTACACCTTC. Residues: CASSPGVYGYTF.

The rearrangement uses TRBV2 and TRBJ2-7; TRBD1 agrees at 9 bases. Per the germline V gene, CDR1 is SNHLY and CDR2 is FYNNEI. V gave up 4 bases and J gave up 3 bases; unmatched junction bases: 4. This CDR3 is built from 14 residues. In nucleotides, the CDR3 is TGTGCCAGCAGTGGTGTGGACAGGGGCTACGAGCAGTACTTC. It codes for CASSGVDRGYEQYF.

The CDR3, as DNA: TGTGCCAGCAGTTTATGGGGCGGGGCCTACAATGAGCAGTTCTTC. Encoded protein: CASSLWGGAYNEQFF. This chain uses TRBV27 with TRBJ2-1; D may be TRBD2 (6 bases). The CDR3 runs to 15 residues. Trimming cost V 1 base and J 2 bases, with 9 bases left between them. Germline V gene lookup returns CDR1 MNHEY and CDR2 SMNVEV (reference sequence).

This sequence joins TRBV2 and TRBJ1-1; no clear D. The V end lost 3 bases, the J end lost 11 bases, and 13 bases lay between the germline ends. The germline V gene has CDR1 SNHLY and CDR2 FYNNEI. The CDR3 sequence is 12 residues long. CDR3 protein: CASSDQDPSAFF. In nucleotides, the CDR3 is TGTGCCAGCAGTGACCAGGACCCTTCTGCTTTCTTT.

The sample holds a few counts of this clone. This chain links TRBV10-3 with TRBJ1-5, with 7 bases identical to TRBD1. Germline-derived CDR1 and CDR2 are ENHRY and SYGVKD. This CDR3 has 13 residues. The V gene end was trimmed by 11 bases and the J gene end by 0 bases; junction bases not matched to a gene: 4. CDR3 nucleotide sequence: TGTGCCGTCGGGACAGATAGCAATCAGCCCCAGCATTTT. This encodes CAVGTDSNQPQHF.

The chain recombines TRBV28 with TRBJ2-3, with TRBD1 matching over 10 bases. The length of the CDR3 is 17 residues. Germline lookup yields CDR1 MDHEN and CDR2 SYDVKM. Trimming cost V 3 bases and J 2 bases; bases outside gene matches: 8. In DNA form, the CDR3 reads TGTGCCAGCAGTTTTCTTTCGGGGACAGGGGACACAGATACGCAGTATTTT. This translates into CASSFLSGTGDTDTQYF.

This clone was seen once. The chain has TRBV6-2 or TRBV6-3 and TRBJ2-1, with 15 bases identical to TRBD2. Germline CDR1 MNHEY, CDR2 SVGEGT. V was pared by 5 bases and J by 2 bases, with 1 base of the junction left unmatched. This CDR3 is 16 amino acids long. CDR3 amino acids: CASSRTSGRAYNEQFF. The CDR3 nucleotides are TGTGCCAGCAGTCGGACTAGCGGGAGGGCCTACAATGAGCAGTTCTTC.

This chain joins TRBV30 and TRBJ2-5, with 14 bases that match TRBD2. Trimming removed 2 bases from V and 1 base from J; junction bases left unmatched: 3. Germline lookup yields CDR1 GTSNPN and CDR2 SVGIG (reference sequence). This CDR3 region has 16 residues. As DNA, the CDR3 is TGTGCCTGGAGTTTGGGGACTAGCGGGGGCCAAGAGACCCAGTACTTC. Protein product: CAWSLGTSGGQETQYF.